This TCR beta chain was captured in a study of T cells in Graves' hyperthyroidism and ophthalmopathy. Germline CDR1 reads SEHNR; CDR2 reads FQNEAQ (reference sequence). This CDR3 is 15 amino acids long. The junction had 8 bases not matched to a gene; V was cut back by 5 bases and J by 4 bases. A 10 ml volume of fresh peripheral blood provided the PBMCs. The table lists this clonotype with many counts. TCR beta CDR3 region amplification was performed from RNA transcripts. In the first-round RT-PCR of the TCR CDR3, the HTBI primer set was used. A single record per CDR3 protein comes from TCRdb applying MiXCR to the multiplex PCR reads. Of approximately 600,000 distinct CDR3 sequences listed, around 14% were seen once; the top ten hold under 7%.

The sequence was collected from a woman aged 30 to 39 with Graves' hyperthyroidism that later progressed to Graves' ophthalmopathy. The sample taken for sequencing was blood. V usage is TRBV7-9 and J usage is TRBJ1-2; TRBD1 aligns across 9 bases. The CDR3 here is CASSNRTGVSYGYTF. The CDR3 DNA reads as TGTGCCAGCAGCAACCGGACAGGGGTCTCCTATGGCTACACCTTC.